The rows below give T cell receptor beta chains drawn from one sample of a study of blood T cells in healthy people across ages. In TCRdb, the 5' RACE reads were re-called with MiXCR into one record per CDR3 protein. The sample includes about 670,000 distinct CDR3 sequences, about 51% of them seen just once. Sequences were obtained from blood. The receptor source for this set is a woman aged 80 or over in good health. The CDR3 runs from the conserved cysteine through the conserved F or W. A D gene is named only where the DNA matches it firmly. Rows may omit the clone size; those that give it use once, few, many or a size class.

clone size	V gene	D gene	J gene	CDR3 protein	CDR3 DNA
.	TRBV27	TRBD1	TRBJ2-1	CASREWGQSNEQFF	TGTGCCAGCAGGGAGTGGGGACAGAGCAATGAGCAGTTCTTC
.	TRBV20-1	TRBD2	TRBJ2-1	CSELASGRNEQFF	TGCAGTGAGCTGGCTAGCGGGAGGAATGAGCAGTTCTTC
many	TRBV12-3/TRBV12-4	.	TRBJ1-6	CASSFGGARSPLHF	TGTGCCAGCAGTTTTGGGGGGGCGCGTTCACCCCTCCACTTT
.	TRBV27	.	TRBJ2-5	CASSFKGLLVETQYF	TGTGCCAGCAGTTTTAAGGGGCTGTTGGTGGAGACCCAGTACTTC
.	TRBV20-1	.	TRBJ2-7	CSARLAESSYNEQYF	TGCAGTGCCAGATTAGCGGAAAGCTCCTACAATGAGCAGTACTTC
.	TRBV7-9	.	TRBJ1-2	CASSSGPGHGYGYTF	TGCGCCAGCAGCTCGGGACCGGGCCACGGGTATGGCTACACCTTC
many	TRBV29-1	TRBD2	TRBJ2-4	CSVLGGLERPSKNIQYF	TGCAGCGTTTTGGGGGGGTTAGAGAGACCGTCCAAAAACATTCAGTACTTC
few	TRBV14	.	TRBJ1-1	CASSLRQDTEAFF	TGTGCCAGCAGCCTACGACAGGACACTGAAGCTTTCTTT
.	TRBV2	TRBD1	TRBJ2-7	CASTGTGISYEQYF	TGTGCCAGCACTGGGACAGGGATTTCCTACGAGCAGTACTTC
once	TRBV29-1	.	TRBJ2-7	CSVYRTDSYEQYF	TGCAGCGTATACCGGACGGACTCCTACGAGCAGTACTTC